These 26 T cell receptor beta chains were all obtained from the same sample, sequenced in a study of blood T cell repertoires in COVID-19. Libraries were prepared by immunoSEQ multiplex PCR; TCRdb keeps only in-frame clonotypes and omits some of them. This repertoire shows some 150,000 clones, around 87% found once; its top ten account for about two fifths. Material: peripheral blood. These receptors were obtained from a man aged 50 or older who had recovered from COVID-19.

The V gene is TRBV4-1, the J gene TRBJ1-4, with unresolved D. V was cut by 4 bases and J by 8 bases, with 11 bases left in between. The CDR3 has 13 amino acids. Germline CDR1 MGHRA, CDR2 YSYEKL. The chain's CDR3 is CASSRGLNEKLFF. The CDR3 DNA reads as TGCGCCAGCAGCCGAGGGTTAAACGAAAAACTGTTTTTT.

J is TRBJ1-1 and V is TRBV5-1; D is possibly TRBD1 (5 bases). Trimming shortened V by 6 bases and J by 1 base, and 13 bases separated the two germline ends. The CDR3 extends over 14 amino acids. CDR1 is SGHRS, CDR2 YFSETQ, per germline. In DNA form, the CDR3 reads TGCGCCAGCAACCGCAGGGATAGGAACACTGAAGCTTTCTTT. Translating it yields CASNRRDRNTEAFF. The full variable domain, its missing parts supplied by reference TRBV5-1 and TRBJ1-1, is KAGVTQTPRYLIKTRGQQVTLSCSPISGHRSVSWYQQTPGQGLQFLFEYFSETQRNKGNFPGRFSGRQFSNSRSEMNVSTLELGDSALYLCASNRRDRNTEAFFGQGTRLTVV.

The V gene is TRBV19, the J gene TRBJ1-4; 7 nucleotides line up with TRBD1. V lost 6 bases, J lost 3 bases, and 7 bases stayed unmatched. CDR1 and CDR2 (germline): LNHDA, SQIVND (reference sequence). The CDR3 runs to 15 residues. The CDR3 region has the DNA TGTGCCAGTAGCCAGACAGGGACGCCTAATGAAAAACTGTTTTTT. Translated: CASSQTGTPNEKLFF. The entire variable domain, with the rest obtained from reference TRBV19 and TRBJ1-4, is as follows: DGGITQSPKYLFRKEGQNVTLSCEQNLNHDAMYWYRQDPGQGLRLIYYSQIVNDFQKGDIAEGYSVSREKKESFPLTVTSAQKNPTAFYLCASSQTGTPNEKLFFGSGTQLSVL.

CDR3 sequence reads: CASRDWGGVGLETQYF. Here the CDR3 DNA reads TGTGCCAGCCGCGACTGGGGCGGGGTTGGACTTGAGACCCAGTACTTC. V and J are TRBV5-5 and TRBJ2-5; possible D gene TRBD2, 6 bases. Trimming left V 7 bases short and J 5 bases short, with 24 bases between. CDR3 length: 16 residues. The germline V gene has CDR1 SGHKS and CDR2 YYEKEE (reference sequence).

The CDR3 sequence: CASSPNTQNTEAFF. The CDR3, as DNA: TGCGCCAGCAGCCCCAACACCCAGAACACTGAAGCTTTCTTT. This rearrangement joins TRBV5-1 to TRBJ1-1; D is unresolved. V lost 4 bases, J lost 1 base, and 11 bases lay in between. There are 14 residues in the CDR3. Per germline, CDR1 SGHRS and CDR2 YFSETQ.

DNA for the CDR3: TGTGCCTGGAGTGCAGGGGGGAATAACTATGGCTACACCTTC. This sequence encodes CAWSAGGNNYGYTF. The gene calls are TRBV30 and TRBJ1-2; TRBD1 matches 7 bases. J gave up 1 base and V 1 base, and 3 bases lay outside the gene matches. CDR1 GTSNPN and CDR2 SVGIG come from the germline V gene (reference sequence). The CDR3 totals 14 residues. Filled out from reference TRBV30 and TRBJ1-2, the complete variable domain reads SQTIHQWPATLVQPVGSPLSLECTVEGTSNPNLYWYRQAAGRGLQLLFYSVGIGQISSEVPQNLSASRPQDRQFILSSKKLLLSDSGFYLCAWSAGGNNYGYTFGSGTRLTVV.

The chain combines TRBV29-1 with TRBJ2-5, with TRBD2 identical over 8 bases. J gave up 5 bases and V 1 base, and 12 bases lay outside the gene matches. The CDR3 consists of 16 residues. Germline CDR1 is SQVTM and CDR2 is ANQGSEA. The CDR3, as DNA: TGCAGCGTTGAAGTAGCGGCGGGGGGCCGGCGGGAGACCCAGTACTTC. Protein product: CSVEVAAGGRRETQYF.

This rearrangement joins TRBV12-3 or TRBV12-4 to TRBJ1-1; D possibly corresponds to TRBD1 (5 bases). This CDR3 is 13 amino acids long. V was pared by 4 bases and J by 3 bases, with 9 bases between. DNA of the CDR3: TGTGCCAGCAGTTCCGAAGGGGACACTGAAGCTTTCTTT. As protein: CASSSEGDTEAFF.

In this sample, this clone turned up once. J is TRBJ1-2 and V is TRBV7-9, with 7 bases that match TRBD1. There are 14 residues in the CDR3. Germline values: CDR1 SEHNR, CDR2 FQNEAQ (reference sequence). V was pared by 4 bases and J by 4 bases, with 6 bases of the junction left unmatched. This CDR3 reads CASSSQQGFYGYTF. CDR3 nucleotide sequence: TGTGCCAGCAGCTCGCAACAGGGGTTCTATGGCTACACCTTC.

This clone occurred once. This sequence joins TRBV6-5 and TRBJ1-3; TRBD1 is a possible D gene (5 bases). The V gene's germline CDR1 is MNHEY and CDR2 SVGAGI. The V end was cut by 6 bases, the J end by 4 bases, with 10 bases between. The CDR3 loop spans 13 amino acids. CDR3 sequence: CASRGPLGNTIYF. CDR3 nucleotide sequence: TGTGCCAGCAGGGGGCCATTAGGAAACACCATATATTTT.

The sample holds a few counts of this clone. J is TRBJ2-7 and V is TRBV27, with D perhaps matching TRBD1 (5 bases). This CDR3 is 15 amino acids long. Germline V gene lookup returns CDR1 MNHEY and CDR2 SMNVEV (reference sequence). V was trimmed by 5 bases and J by 3 bases, leaving 17 bases between them. The CDR3 nucleotides are TGTGCCAGCAGTCCTACCACGCCGACAGTCTACGAGCAGTACTTC. Amino acid sequence: CASSPTTPTVYEQYF.

The chain employs TRBV5-1 and TRBJ2-3; TRBD1 matches 8 bases. V lost 4 bases and J lost 2; bases outside the gene matches: 9. The CDR3 is made up of 16 amino acids. Germline CDR1 is SGHRS and CDR2 is YFSETQ. CDR3 sequence: CASSPSTGANTDTQYF. DNA of the CDR3: TGCGCCAGCAGCCCATCGACAGGGGCCAACACAGATACGCAGTATTTT.

The V gene is TRBV4-2, the J gene TRBJ2-1; TRBD2 matches at 9 bases. CDR3 length equals 16 residues. CDR1 and CDR2 (germline): LGHNA, YNFKEQ. Trimming at V came to 0 bases and at J to 10 bases, leaving 10 bases not matched to a gene. The CDR3 DNA is TGTGCCAGCAGCCAAGAAGTGGTAGCGGGGGATAAGGAGCAGTTCTTC. Its translation: CASSQEVVAGDKEQFF.

This clone was seen repeatedly, ten times or more. This rearrangement joins TRBV19 to TRBJ1-1; D gene unclear. The germline V gene has CDR1 LNHDA and CDR2 SQIVND (reference sequence). V was shortened by 1 base and J by 4 bases, with 13 bases between the two germline ends. The CDR3 is made up of 15 amino acids. The CDR3 coding sequence is TGTGCCAGTAGTATAGGAGATGGAGGCCTCACTGAAGCTTTCTTT. As protein: CASSIGDGGLTEAFF.

The CDR3 DNA sequence: TGTGCCAGCAGCATCAAGCGGGGGGTAACAGATACGCAGTATTTT. Protein sequence: CASSIKRGVTDTQYF. The chain carries TRBV7-9 and TRBJ2-3; 9 bases map to TRBD2. The germline V gene has CDR1 SEHNR and CDR2 FQNEAQ (reference sequence). V dropped 5 bases and J dropped 3; count of bases not matched to a gene: 6. The CDR3 runs to 15 residues.

The rearrangement uses TRBV4-1 and TRBJ2-7, with D possibly being TRBD2 (5 bases). The CDR3 consists of 16 residues. Germline loops: CDR1 MGHRA, CDR2 YSYEKL. V was trimmed by 0 bases and J by 4 bases, leaving 16 bases between them. The CDR3 reads CASSQDSQRSGYEQYF. CDR3 DNA: TGCGCCAGCAGCCAAGATTCTCAGAGGAGCGGTTACGAGCAGTACTTC.

This sequence joins TRBV15 and TRBJ1-3; 7 bases are a match to TRBD1. Germline CDR1 is LNHNV and CDR2 is YYDKDF (reference sequence). This CDR3 has 15 amino acids. J lost 3 bases, V lost 3 bases, and 5 bases had no gene match. CDR3 in amino acids: CATSRPGQFGNTIYF. The CDR3 DNA follows: TGTGCCACCAGCAGGCCGGGACAGTTTGGAAACACCATATATTTT.

This clone was seen a single time. This rearrangement joins TRBV7-2 to TRBJ1-5; D remains unclear. Germline V gene lookup returns CDR1 SGHTA and CDR2 FQGNSA. V was cut by 5 bases and J by 7 bases, with 15 bases left in between. This CDR3 has 14 residues. As DNA, the CDR3 is TGTGCCAGCAGCAGCCGCGACTCTCTCCAGCCCCAGCATTTT. It specifies CASSSRDSLQPQHF.

The chain carries TRBV11-2 and TRBJ2-2; 8 bases are shared with TRBD1. In germline, CDR1 is SGHAT, CDR2 FQNNGV. The V and J ends lost 5 bases and 5 bases, in that order; junction bases with no gene match: 7. The CDR3 has 15 residues. CDR3 DNA sequence: TGTGCCAGCAGCCCCATCCAGGGGGCTACCGGGGAGCTGTTTTTT. Protein: CASSPIQGATGELFF.

The rearrangement uses TRBV19 and TRBJ2-7; 8 nucleotides agree with TRBD1. CDR3 length: 15 amino acids. Germline V lookup: CDR1 LNHDA, CDR2 SQIVND (reference sequence). The V and J ends lost 6 bases and 3 bases, in that order; junction bases with no gene match: 10. Here the CDR3 DNA reads TGTGCCAGTAGGGAAGACAGGGGCGGTAGCTACGAGCAGTACTTC. Amino acids: CASREDRGGSYEQYF.

The chain joins TRBV6-6 to TRBJ2-2, with D unclear. Germline lookup yields CDR1 MNHNY and CDR2 SVGAGI (reference sequence). V was trimmed by 2 bases and J by 0 bases, leaving 10 bases between them. CDR3 length equals 16 residues. DNA of the CDR3: TGTGCCAGCAGTTACCCACGACAAGCGAACACCGGGGAGCTGTTTTTT. Translation: CASSYPRQANTGELFF.

This chain uses TRBV3-1 (or the pseudogene TRBV3-2) with TRBJ2-3; 8 bases map to TRBD2. After removal of 4 bases from V and 0 bases from J, the junction contained 6 bases not matched to a gene. The CDR3 totals 16 residues. Germline loops: CDR1 LGHDT, CDR2 YNNKEL (reference sequence). The CDR3 region has the DNA TGTGCCAGCAGCCTTATAGCGGGGAGAAGCACAGATACGCAGTATTTT. Translation gives CASSLIAGRSTDTQYF.

The rearrangement links TRBV4-2 to TRBJ1-1; the match to TRBD1 covers 7 bases. Germline CDR1 is LGHNA and CDR2 is YNFKEQ. This CDR3 contains 14 residues. After removal of 0 bases from V and 3 bases from J, the junction contained 1 base not matched to a gene. This CDR3 reads CASSQDQGDTEAFF. In DNA form, the CDR3 reads TGTGCCAGCAGCCAAGATCAGGGGGACACTGAAGCTTTCTTT.

The CDR3 sequence: CASSNRTHNVENIQYF. Written as DNA, the CDR3 is TGTGCCAGCAGCAACCGAACCCATAACGTAGAAAACATTCAGTACTTC. The chain recombines TRBV5-4 with TRBJ2-4; unclear D gene. The V end was cut by 4 bases, the J end by 5 bases, with 19 bases between. Germline values: CDR1 SGHNT, CDR2 YYREEE (reference sequence). This CDR3 region has 16 residues.

The V gene is TRBV7-9, the J gene TRBJ2-7; TRBD1 matches 9 bases. V lost 1 base, J lost 2 bases, and 3 bases stayed unmatched. The CDR3 runs 15 residues. The V gene's germline CDR1 is SEHNR and CDR2 FQNEAQ (reference sequence). In DNA form, the CDR3 reads TGTGCCAGCAGCTTAGAGACAGGGGGAACCTACGAGCAGTACTTC. This sequence encodes CASSLETGGTYEQYF.

V gene TRBV7-6 combines with J gene TRBJ2-3, with D possibly matching TRBD1 (6 bases). The CDR3 length is 14 residues. Germline V CDR1 and CDR2: SGHVS, FNYEAQ. V was clipped by 2 bases and J by 8 bases, with 14 bases between them. The CDR3 reads CASSLPGAQGTQYF. For the CDR3, the DNA is TGTGCCAGCAGCTTACCAGGGGCTCAAGGTACGCAGTATTTT.